The 2 T cell receptor beta chains below were found in one sample sequenced in a study of cytomegalovirus exposure and HLA in healthy donors. The study ran its PCR with 60 Vbeta and 13 Jbeta primers. Profiling relied on immunoSEQ multiplex PCR, and the TCRdb table lists in-frame clones only, not all of them. The sample lists approximately 170,000 clones, about 65% occurring once. Source material: PBMCs. These receptors were collected from a woman between 18 and 29 years old in good health and CMV-seropositive.

This clone was detected once. The gene calls are TRBV19 and TRBJ2-4, with 10 positions matching TRBD2. CDR1 and CDR2 from the germline V gene are LNHDA and SQIVND (reference sequence). This CDR3 region has 16 residues. The V gene end was trimmed by 1 base and the J gene end by 8 bases; junction bases not matched to a gene: 8. CDR3 coding DNA: TGTGCCAGTAGTATAGGCGTAGCGGGAGGTCTTGACATTCAGTACTTC. Translating gives CASSIGVAGGLDIQYF.

The chain has TRBV28 and TRBJ1-4; 9 bases line up with TRBD1. Germline V gives CDR1 MDHEN, CDR2 SYDVKM. After removal of 7 bases from V and 8 bases from J, the junction contained 8 bases not matched to a gene. This CDR3 is built from 14 residues. The CDR3 nucleotides are TGTGCCAGCACTACACAGGGGGCCGGGGAAAAACTGTTTTTT. Translated: CASTTQGAGEKLFF.